This entry lists 5 T cell receptor beta chains sequenced from one sample in a study of shared clonotypes between healthy human individuals. Here immunoSEQ multiplex PCR was the method, and the copy in TCRdb shows in-frame clones only, minus some. The data contain about 1.1 million clones, roughly 80% of them singletons. The sequencing sample was made of memory CD4+ T cells from PBMCs. Subset given: CD45RA-negative fraction. These receptors were obtained from a man aged 18 to 35 in good health. Some clones in this sample may be carry-over from other donors' samples.

V usage is TRBV6-1 and J usage is TRBJ1-2; TRBD1 might be the D (6 bases). This CDR3 has 11 amino acids. The V end lost 9 bases, the J end lost 7 bases, and 12 bases lay between the germline ends. Germline assignment: CDR1 MNHNS and CDR2 SASEGT. CDR3 region: CASTQGGGYTF. The CDR3 DNA follows: TGTGCCAGTACACAGGGAGGTGGCTACACCTTC.

V and J are TRBV10-1 and TRBJ2-3; 10 bases are a match to TRBD1. The CDR3 covers 14 residues. CDR1 is WNHNN and CDR2 is SYGVQD in the germline V gene (reference sequence). The J segment lost 6 bases and the V segment lost 8 bases, leaving 8 bases of the junction unmatched. CDR3 sequence: CASGGQGHGDTQYF. The CDR3, as DNA: TGCGCCAGCGGGGGACAGGGGCACGGGGATACGCAGTATTTT.

The chain has TRBV27 and TRBJ2-7; 7 bases agree with TRBD2. CDR3 length: 14 amino acids. V shed 5 bases, J shed 2 bases, and the junction held 6 bases outside the gene matches. Germline V CDR1 and CDR2: MNHEY, SMNVEV (reference sequence). CDR3: CASSNPGGTYEQYF. The CDR3, as DNA: TGTGCCAGCAGTAACCCGGGGGGAACCTACGAGCAGTACTTC.

This clone was detected only a few times. This same CDR3 is encoded by further DNA sequences in the sample. V gene TRBV18 combines with J gene TRBJ1-2; 8 nucleotides match TRBD1. After removal of 6 bases from V and 6 bases from J, the junction contained 3 bases not matched to a gene. Germline CDR1 KGHSH, CDR2 LQKENI. The CDR3 runs to 12 residues. CDR3 sequence reads: CASSPDRDGYTF. CDR3 nucleotide sequence: TGTGCCAGCTCCCCGGACAGGGATGGCTACACCTTC.

The gene calls are TRBV7-3 and TRBJ1-1; unclear D gene. Germline V gives CDR1 SGHTA, CDR2 FQGTGA. CDR3 length: 13 residues. V shed 5 bases and J shed 3 bases, with 10 bases lying between them. Written as DNA, the CDR3 is TGTGCCAGCAGCCCAGGAGGGCACACTGAAGCTTTCTTT. It encodes CASSPGGHTEAFF.